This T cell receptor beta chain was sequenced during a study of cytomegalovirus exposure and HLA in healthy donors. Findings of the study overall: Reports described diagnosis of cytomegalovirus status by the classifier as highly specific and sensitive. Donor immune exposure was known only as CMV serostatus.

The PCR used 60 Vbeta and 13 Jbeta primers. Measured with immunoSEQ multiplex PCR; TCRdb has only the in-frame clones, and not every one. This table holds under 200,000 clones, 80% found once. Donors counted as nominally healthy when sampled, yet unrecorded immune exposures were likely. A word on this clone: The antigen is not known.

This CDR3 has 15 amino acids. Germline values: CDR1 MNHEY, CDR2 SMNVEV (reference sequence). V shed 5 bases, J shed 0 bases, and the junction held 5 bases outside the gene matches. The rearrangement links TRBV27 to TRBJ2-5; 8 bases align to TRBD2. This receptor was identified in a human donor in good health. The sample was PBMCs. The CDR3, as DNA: TGTGCCAGCAGTGGGCGGGGGGCCGACCAAGAGACCCAGTACTTC. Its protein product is CASSGRGADQETQYF.